Ten or more counts support the clone carrying this T cell receptor beta chain. Its target is unknown. This entry belongs to a study of T-cell reconstitution after alpha-beta-depleted transplantation in children. Study outcomes and limitations: Reports say that about two months after transplant, the alpha-beta T cells came out of several hundred graft clones that had expanded. The high TCRbeta diversity at day 60 in some patients came from surviving recipient T cells and thymic progenitors.

Unique molecular identifiers were used in preparing the TCRbeta library. TCRdb re-derived calls from the PCR reads in MiXCR, one entry per CDR3 protein. In the table there are 65,000 to 85,000 distinct CDR3 sequences, under 13% of which are singletons. The sequencing here drew on PBMCs, taken before TCRalphabeta/CD19-depleted stem cell transplant. This TCR came from a boy between 10 and 17 years old with acute myeloid leukemia, due to receive a stem cell transplant.

CDR3 DNA: TGTGCCAGCAGCCTACAGGGCGGCGGCTATGGCTACACCTTC. Translation: CASSLQGGGYGYTF. The gene calls are TRBV7-9 and TRBJ1-2, with D maybe TRBD1 (6 bases). CDR1 and CDR2 from the germline V gene are SEHNR and FQNEAQ (reference sequence). V was trimmed by 5 bases and J by 4 bases, leaving 14 bases between them. This CDR3 contains 14 residues.